Listed below are T cell receptor beta chains from one sample, sequenced in a study of shared T cell receptors in the human thymus. TCRdb's table, derived via immunoSEQ multiplex PCR, lists solely in-frame clones and lacks some. The sample lists roughly 500,000 clones, about 80% occurring once. The same sample was also studied in work on human thymus T cells.

The specimen sequenced was thymocytes. These receptors were collected from a boy in the first two years of life with a congenital heart defect. Both conserved end residues are part of each CDR3. A D gene is named only where the DNA matches it firmly. Size values are once, few and many counts, or a class for expanded clones, and some rows have none.

d_gene,v_gene,j_gene,abundance,CDR3aa,CDR3nt
NA,TRBV10-1,TRBJ2-3,NA,CASSVGRVETDTQYF,TGCGCCAGCAGTGTCGGCAGGGTTGAGACAGATACGCAGTATTTT
TRBD2,TRBV30,TRBJ2-1,NA,CAWAPPVSGFYNEQFF,TGTGCCTGGGCACCGCCTGTTAGCGGGTTTTACAATGAGCAGTTCTTC
TRBD2,TRBV4-3,TRBJ2-7,NA,CASSQDLAGTSYEQYF,TGCGCCAGCAGCCAAGATCTAGCGGGTACCTCCTACGAGCAGTACTTC
TRBD1,TRBV5-4,TRBJ1-2,NA,CASSRASRQGGGYTF,TGTGCCAGCAGTAGAGCATCCAGACAGGGAGGAGGCTACACCTTC
TRBD2,TRBV27,TRBJ2-1,NA,CASSSGLYIGRPTYNEQFF,TGTGCCAGCAGTTCCGGCCTATACATCGGGAGGCCCACCTACAATGAGCAGTTCTTC
TRBD1,TRBV5-4,TRBJ2-1,few,CASSPSGQGYNEQFF,TGTGCCAGCAGCCCCTCCGGACAGGGATACAATGAGCAGTTCTTC
NA,TRBV28,TRBJ1-1,NA,CASSLTGNTEAFF,TGTGCCAGCAGTTTAACAGGTAACACTGAAGCTTTCTTT
TRBD2,TRBV30,TRBJ2-7,NA,CAWSSRLAGGYEQYF,TGTGCCTGGAGTTCTCGACTAGCGGGGGGCTACGAGCAGTACTTC
TRBD2,TRBV28,TRBJ2-3,NA,CASSLFLGARTSGTTDTQYF,TGTGCCAGCAGTTTATTTTTGGGGGCCCGGACTAGCGGGACAACAGATACGCAGTATTTT
NA,TRBV27,TRBJ1-5,NA,CASSKRGVQPQHF,TGTGCCAGCAGTAAGAGAGGCGTTCAGCCCCAGCATTTT
NA,TRBV6-5,TRBJ2-5,NA,CASSYHRQVVETQYF,TGTGCCAGCAGTTACCATCGACAGGTGGTGGAGACCCAGTACTTC
TRBD1,TRBV18,TRBJ2-3,NA,CASSLHGQGHTDTQYF,TGTGCCAGCTCACTCCATGGACAGGGACACACAGATACGCAGTATTTT
TRBD2,TRBV6-5,TRBJ2-2,few,CASSSSGRSTGELFF,TGTGCCAGCAGTTCCTCCGGGAGGAGCACCGGGGAGCTGTTTTTT
NA,TRBV6-4,TRBJ1-1,NA,CASTGSGRPGLETEAFF,TGTGCCAGCACGGGTTCGGGAAGGCCGGGACTGGAGACTGAAGCTTTCTTT
TRBD2,TRBV27,TRBJ2-7,NA,CASSLGPSGRYEQYF,TGTGCCAGCAGTTTAGGGCCTAGCGGGAGGTACGAGCAGTACTTC
NA,TRBV5-1,TRBJ2-7,NA,CASSWCPGETGSYEQYF,TGCGCCAGCAGCTGGTGCCCAGGGGAGACTGGCTCCTACGAGCAGTACTTC
NA,TRBV7-9,TRBJ1-2,few,CASSLVPGNYGYTF,TGTGCCAGCAGCTTAGTTCCCGGGAACTATGGCTACACCTTC
NA,TRBV5-4,TRBJ2-2,NA,CASSFKGDTNTGELFF,TGTGCCAGCAGCTTTAAGGGGGATACGAACACCGGGGAGCTGTTTTTT
TRBD2,TRBV5-6,TRBJ2-1,NA,CASSVSGRVHNEQFF,TGTGCCAGCAGCGTTAGCGGGAGGGTCCACAATGAGCAGTTCTTC
TRBD2,TRBV27,TRBJ2-4,once,CASQETSGIAKNIQYF,TGTGCCAGCCAAGAAACTAGCGGGATAGCCAAAAACATTCAGTACTTC
NA,TRBV30,TRBJ2-3,NA,CAWSVLGRDTQYF,TGTGCCTGGAGTGTACTTGGGAGAGATACGCAGTATTTT
NA,TRBV10-2,TRBJ1-5,NA,CASSEEAGEGNSNQPQHF,TGCGCCAGCAGTGAGGAGGCAGGGGAAGGGAATAGCAATCAGCCCCAGCATTTT
NA,TRBV11-2,TRBJ2-7,NA,CAIHQVRAGPYEQYF,TGTGCCATCCATCAAGTTCGTGCCGGTCCCTACGAGCAGTACTTC
NA,TRBV6-6,TRBJ2-3,few,CASSPRDTQYF,TGTGCCAGCAGCCCCAGAGATACGCAGTATTTT
TRBD1,TRBV9,TRBJ2-2,few,CASSPPGTGGGNTGELFF,TGTGCCAGCAGCCCTCCCGGGACAGGGGGCGGGAACACCGGGGAGCTGTTTTTT
TRBD2,TRBV28,TRBJ2-3,NA,CASSLPSSLSGTSCGGDTQYF,TGTGCCAGCAGTTTACCTTCCTCTTTGTCCGGGACTAGCTGTGGTGGAGATACGCAGTATTTT
TRBD2,TRBV6-5,TRBJ2-1,NA,CASRRLANEQFF,TGTGCCAGCAGGAGACTAGCGAATGAGCAGTTCTTC
TRBD1,TRBV9,TRBJ1-2,NA,CASSVERGETTGSASNYGYTF,TGTGCCAGCAGCGTAGAGAGGGGGGAGACGACAGGGTCGGCTAGTAACTATGGCTACACCTTC
NA,TRBV30,TRBJ2-7,NA,CAWSAPYYEQYF,TGTGCCTGGAGCGCTCCCTACTACGAGCAGTACTTC
NA,TRBV5-4,TRBJ1-2,NA,CASSLGPGPYGYTF,TGTGCCAGCAGCTTAGGCCCAGGCCCTTATGGCTACACCTTC
NA,TRBV10-3,TRBJ1-5,NA,CAISDAGSEQTHQPQHF,TGTGCCATCAGTGACGCCGGGAGTGAACAGACACATCAGCCCCAGCATTTT
TRBD1,TRBV28,TRBJ1-4,NA,CASSAGTGRGKNEKLFF,TGTGCCAGCAGCGCCGGGACAGGGAGGGGGAAGAATGAAAAACTGTTTTTT
NA,TRBV7-6,TRBJ2-1,NA,CASSLSRGGYNEQFF,TGTGCCAGCAGCTTATCACGTGGGGGGTACAATGAGCAGTTCTTC
TRBD1,TRBV29-1,TRBJ1-3,NA,CSVEIAGGGNTIYF,TGCAGCGTTGAAATTGCAGGGGGTGGAAACACCATATATTTT
TRBD2,TRBV5-1,TRBJ2-1,NA,CASSPATASGYPPSYNEQFF,TGCGCCAGCAGCCCGGCTACGGCTAGCGGGTACCCCCCCTCCTACAATGAGCAGTTCTTC
TRBD1,TRBV4-3,TRBJ2-1,NA,CASSQSDRGNNEQFF,TGCGCCAGCAGCCAATCTGACAGGGGAAACAATGAGCAGTTCTTC
NA,TRBV6-5,TRBJ2-3,NA,CASHGERGTDTQYF,TGTGCCAGCCACGGGGAAAGAGGTACAGATACGCAGTATTTT
TRBD2,TRBV28,TRBJ2-3,once,CASSSTVSAGGITDTQYF,TGTGCCAGCAGTTCAACCGTCTCAGCGGGAGGGATCACAGATACGCAGTATTTT
NA,TRBV19,TRBJ1-2,few,CASSIGGTLGSNYGYTF,TGTGCCAGTAGTATAGGGGGCACCCTGGGGTCTAACTATGGCTACACCTTC
TRBD2,TRBV19,TRBJ2-5,once,CASSGGRFQETQYF,TGTGCCAGTAGTGGCGGGAGGTTTCAAGAGACCCAGTACTTC
TRBD1,TRBV27,TRBJ2-1,NA,CASSLFGQGNEQFF,TGTGCCAGCAGTTTATTCGGACAGGGCAATGAGCAGTTCTTC
NA,TRBV4-3,TRBJ1-4,NA,CASSQDRGAGEKLFF,TGCGCCAGCAGCCAAGATCGGGGGGCTGGGGAAAAACTGTTTTTT
TRBD2,TRBV13,TRBJ2-7,NA,CASSSSGLAREQYF,TGTGCCAGCAGCTCAAGCGGACTAGCGCGCGAGCAGTACTTC
TRBD1,TRBV30,TRBJ1-5,NA,CAWSDHGTGGCNQPQHF,TGTGCCTGGAGCGACCATGGGACAGGGGGCTGCAATCAGCCCCAGCATTTT
TRBD2,TRBV10-2,TRBJ2-7,NA,CASSDWRESWEQYF,TGCGCCAGCAGTGACTGGCGGGAGAGCTGGGAGCAGTACTTC
TRBD2,TRBV5-1,TRBJ2-2,NA,CASSLWGLTNTGELFF,TGCGCCAGCAGCTTATGGGGACTAACGAACACCGGGGAGCTGTTTTTT
TRBD2,TRBV27,TRBJ2-1,NA,CASSLGLAGGNNEQFF,TGTGCCAGCAGTTTGGGACTAGCGGGGGGAAACAATGAGCAGTTCTTC
TRBD2,TRBV7-2,TRBJ2-5,NA,CASSLVRDSGSETQYF,TGTGCCAGCAGCTTAGTGAGGGATAGCGGGAGTGAGACCCAGTACTTC
TRBD2,TRBV4-3,TRBJ2-7,NA,CASSQVTGGEQYF,TGCGCCAGCAGCCAAGTGACGGGGGGCGAGCAGTACTTC
TRBD2,TRBV6-1,TRBJ2-7,NA,CAGRAGLGTEQYF,TGTGCCGGACGAGCGGGACTAGGTACCGAGCAGTACTTC
NA,TRBV19,TRBJ2-7,once,CASSRTREPYEQYF,TGTGCCAGTAGTCGAACTAGGGAACCCTACGAGCAGTACTTC
NA,TRBV18,TRBJ2-1,NA,CASSPRLYNEQFF,TGTGCCAGCTCACCAAGACTCTACAATGAGCAGTTCTTC
NA,TRBV30,TRBJ2-3,NA,CAWRGWPTDTQYF,TGTGCCTGGAGGGGCTGGCCCACAGATACGCAGTATTTT
TRBD2,TRBV4-2,TRBJ2-7,NA,CASSQANGAGELAYEQYF,TGTGCCAGCAGCCAAGCGAACGGGGCGGGAGAGTTGGCCTACGAGCAGTACTTC
TRBD2,TRBV9,TRBJ2-3,NA,CASSVVTSGREADTQYF,TGTGCCAGCAGCGTAGTTACTAGCGGGAGGGAGGCAGATACGCAGTATTTT
TRBD1,TRBV19,TRBJ1-4,NA,CASSMDRADEKLFF,TGTGCCAGTAGTATGGACAGGGCGGACGAAAAACTGTTTTTT
TRBD1,TRBV28,TRBJ1-3,few,CASREDGQASGNTIYF,TGTGCCAGCAGGGAAGATGGACAGGCTTCTGGAAACACCATATATTTT